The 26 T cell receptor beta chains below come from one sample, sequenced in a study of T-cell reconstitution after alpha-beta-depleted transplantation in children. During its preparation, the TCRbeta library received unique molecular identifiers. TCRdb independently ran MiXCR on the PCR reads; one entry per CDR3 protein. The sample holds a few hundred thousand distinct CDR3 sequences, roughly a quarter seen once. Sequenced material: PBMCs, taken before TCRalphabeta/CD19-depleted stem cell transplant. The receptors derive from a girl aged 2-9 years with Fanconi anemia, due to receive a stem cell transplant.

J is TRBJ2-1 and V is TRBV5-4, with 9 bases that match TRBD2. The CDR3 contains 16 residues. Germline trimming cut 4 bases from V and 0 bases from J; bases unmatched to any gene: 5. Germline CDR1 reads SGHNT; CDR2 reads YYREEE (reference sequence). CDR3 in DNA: TGTGCCAGCAGCCGTAGCGGGAGCCCCTCCTACAATGAGCAGTTCTTC. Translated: CASSRSGSPSYNEQFF. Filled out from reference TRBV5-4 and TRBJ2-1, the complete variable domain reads ETGVTQSPTHLIKTRGQQVTLRCSSQSGHNTVSWYQQALGQGPQFIFQYYREEENGRGNFPPRFSGLQFPNYSSELNVNALELDDSALYLCASSRSGSPSYNEQFFGPGTRLTVL.

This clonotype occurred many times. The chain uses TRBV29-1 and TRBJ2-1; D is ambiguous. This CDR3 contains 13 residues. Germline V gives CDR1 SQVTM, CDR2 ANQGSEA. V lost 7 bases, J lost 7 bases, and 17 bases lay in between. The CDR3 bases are TGCAGCGCCTCCCGGTCCTCCCAGAATGAGCAGTTCTTC. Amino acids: CSASRSSQNEQFF.

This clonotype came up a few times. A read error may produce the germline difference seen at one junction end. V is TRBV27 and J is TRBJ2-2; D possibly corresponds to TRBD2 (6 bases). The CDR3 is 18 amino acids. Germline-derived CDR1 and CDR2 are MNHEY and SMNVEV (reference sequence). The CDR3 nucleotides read TGCACCAGCACTAAGGAGGGATTCGAGGGTGAGGACACCGGGGAGCTGTTTTTT. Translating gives CTSTKEGFEGEDTGELFF.

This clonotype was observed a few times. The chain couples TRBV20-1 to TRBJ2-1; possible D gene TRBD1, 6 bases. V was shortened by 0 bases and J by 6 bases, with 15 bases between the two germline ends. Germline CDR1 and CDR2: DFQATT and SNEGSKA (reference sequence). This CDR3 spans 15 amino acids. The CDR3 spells CSARDQRGQSNEQFF. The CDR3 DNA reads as TGCAGTGCTAGAGATCAGCGAGGACAGTCCAATGAGCAGTTCTTC.

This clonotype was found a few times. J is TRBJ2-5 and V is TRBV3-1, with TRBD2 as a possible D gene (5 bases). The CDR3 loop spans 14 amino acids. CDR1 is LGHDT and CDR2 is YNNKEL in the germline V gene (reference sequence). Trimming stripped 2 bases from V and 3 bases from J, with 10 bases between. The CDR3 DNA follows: TGTGCCAGCAGCCAAATGGCGGGTAAAGAGACCCAGTACTTC. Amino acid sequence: CASSQMAGKETQYF.

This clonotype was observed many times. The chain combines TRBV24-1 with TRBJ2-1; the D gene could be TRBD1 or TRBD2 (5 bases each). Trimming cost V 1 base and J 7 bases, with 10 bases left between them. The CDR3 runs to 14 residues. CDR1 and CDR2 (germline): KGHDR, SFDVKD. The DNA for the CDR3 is TGTGCCACCAGTGATTTTAGGGACGGAAATGAGCAGTTCTTC. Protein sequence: CATSDFRDGNEQFF.

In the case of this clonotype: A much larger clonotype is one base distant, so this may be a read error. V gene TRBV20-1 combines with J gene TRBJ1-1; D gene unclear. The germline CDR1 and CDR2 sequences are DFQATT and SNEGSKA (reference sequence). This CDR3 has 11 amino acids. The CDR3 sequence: CSAWAEYEPFF. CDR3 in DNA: TGCAGTGCTTGGGCGGAGTATGAACCTTTCTTT.

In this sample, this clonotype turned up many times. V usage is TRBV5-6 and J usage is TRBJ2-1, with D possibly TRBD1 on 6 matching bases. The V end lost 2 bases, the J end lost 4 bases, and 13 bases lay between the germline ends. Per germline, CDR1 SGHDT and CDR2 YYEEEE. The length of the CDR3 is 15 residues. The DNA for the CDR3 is TGTGCCAGCAGCTTCACCGGGACAAAATACAATGAGCAGTTCTTC. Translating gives CASSFTGTKYNEQFF.

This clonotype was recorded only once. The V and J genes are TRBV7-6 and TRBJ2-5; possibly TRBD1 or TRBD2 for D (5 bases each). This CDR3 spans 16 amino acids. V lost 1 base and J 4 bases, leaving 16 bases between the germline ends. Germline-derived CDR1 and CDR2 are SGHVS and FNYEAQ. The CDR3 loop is CASSLGPGPAGETQYF. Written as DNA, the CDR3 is TGTGCCAGCAGCTTAGGACCAGGGCCGGCGGGAGAGACCCAGTACTTC.

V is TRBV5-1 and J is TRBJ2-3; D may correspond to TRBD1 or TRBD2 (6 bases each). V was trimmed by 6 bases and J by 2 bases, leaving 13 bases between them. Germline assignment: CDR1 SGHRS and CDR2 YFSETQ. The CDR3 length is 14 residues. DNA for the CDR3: TGCGCCAGCACCCGGAGGGGGGTCACAGATACGCAGTATTTT. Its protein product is CASTRRGVTDTQYF.

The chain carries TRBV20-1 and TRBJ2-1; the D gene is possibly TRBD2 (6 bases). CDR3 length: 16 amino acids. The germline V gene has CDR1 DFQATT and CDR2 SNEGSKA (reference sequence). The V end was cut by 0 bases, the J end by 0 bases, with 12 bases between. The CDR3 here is CSARDGGKSSYNEQFF. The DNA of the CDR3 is TGCAGTGCTAGAGACGGCGGGAAGAGCTCCTACAATGAGCAGTTCTTC.

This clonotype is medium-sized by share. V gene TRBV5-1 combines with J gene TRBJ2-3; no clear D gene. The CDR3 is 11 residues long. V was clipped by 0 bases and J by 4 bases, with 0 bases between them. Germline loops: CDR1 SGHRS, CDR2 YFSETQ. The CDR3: CASSLADTQYF. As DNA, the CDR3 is TGCGCCAGCAGCTTGGCAGATACGCAGTATTTT.

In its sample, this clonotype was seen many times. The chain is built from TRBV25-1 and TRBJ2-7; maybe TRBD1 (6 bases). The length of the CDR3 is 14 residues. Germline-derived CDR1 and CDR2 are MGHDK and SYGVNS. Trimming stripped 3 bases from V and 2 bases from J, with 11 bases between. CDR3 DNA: TGTGCCAGCAGTGATACCACAGGGCCCTACGAGCAGTACTTC. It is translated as CASSDTTGPYEQYF.

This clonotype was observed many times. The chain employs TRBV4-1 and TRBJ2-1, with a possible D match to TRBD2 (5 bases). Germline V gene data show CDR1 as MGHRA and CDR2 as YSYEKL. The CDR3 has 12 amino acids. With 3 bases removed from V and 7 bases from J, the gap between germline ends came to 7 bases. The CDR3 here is CASSHTGNEQFF. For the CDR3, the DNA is TGCGCCAGCAGCCATACGGGGAATGAGCAGTTCTTC.

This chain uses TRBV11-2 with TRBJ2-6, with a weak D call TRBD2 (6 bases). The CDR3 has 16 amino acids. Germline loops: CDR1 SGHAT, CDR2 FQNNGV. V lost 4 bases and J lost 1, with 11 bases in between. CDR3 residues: CASSSDYKSGANVLTF. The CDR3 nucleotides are TGTGCCAGCAGCTCGGACTATAAGTCTGGGGCCAACGTCCTGACTTTC.

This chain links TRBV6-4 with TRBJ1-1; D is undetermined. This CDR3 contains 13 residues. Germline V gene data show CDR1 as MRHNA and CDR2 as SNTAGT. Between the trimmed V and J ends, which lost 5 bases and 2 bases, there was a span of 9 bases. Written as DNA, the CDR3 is TGTGCCAGCAGTCGGAAGAGAAACACTGAAGCTTTCTTT. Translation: CASSRKRNTEAFF.

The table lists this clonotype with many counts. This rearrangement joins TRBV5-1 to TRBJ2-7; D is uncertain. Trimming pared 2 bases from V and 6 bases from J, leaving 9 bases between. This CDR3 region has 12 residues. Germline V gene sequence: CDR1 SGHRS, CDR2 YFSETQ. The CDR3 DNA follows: TGCGCCAGCAGCTTTGTTGATGGCGAGCAGTACTTC. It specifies CASSFVDGEQYF.

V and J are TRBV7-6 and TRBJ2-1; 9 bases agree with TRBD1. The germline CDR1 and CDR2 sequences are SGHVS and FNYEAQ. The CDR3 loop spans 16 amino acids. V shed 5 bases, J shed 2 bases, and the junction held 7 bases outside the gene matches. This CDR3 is CASSPIRQGAYNEQFF. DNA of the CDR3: TGTGCCAGCAGCCCCATACGACAGGGGGCCTACAATGAGCAGTTCTTC.

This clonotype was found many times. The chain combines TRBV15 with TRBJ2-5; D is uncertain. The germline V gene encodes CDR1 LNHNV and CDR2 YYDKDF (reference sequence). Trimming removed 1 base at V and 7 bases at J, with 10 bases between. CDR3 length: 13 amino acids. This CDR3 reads CATSRGPSGTQYF. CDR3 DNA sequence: TGTGCCACCAGCAGAGGACCGTCCGGGACCCAGTACTTC.

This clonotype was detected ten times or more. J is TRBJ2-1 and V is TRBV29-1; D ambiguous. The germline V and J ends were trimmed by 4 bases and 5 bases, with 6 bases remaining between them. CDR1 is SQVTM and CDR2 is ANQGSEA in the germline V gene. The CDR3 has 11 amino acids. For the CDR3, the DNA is TGCAGCGTTGGACACCACAATGAGCAGTTCTTC. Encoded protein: CSVGHHNEQFF.

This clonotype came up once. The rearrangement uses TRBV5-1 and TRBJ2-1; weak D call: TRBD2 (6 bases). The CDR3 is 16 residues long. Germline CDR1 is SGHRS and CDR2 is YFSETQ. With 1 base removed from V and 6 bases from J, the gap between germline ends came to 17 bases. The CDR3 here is CASSLIGSRQSNEQFF. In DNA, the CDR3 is TGCGCCAGCAGCTTGATCGGGAGTCGCCAATCCAATGAGCAGTTCTTC.

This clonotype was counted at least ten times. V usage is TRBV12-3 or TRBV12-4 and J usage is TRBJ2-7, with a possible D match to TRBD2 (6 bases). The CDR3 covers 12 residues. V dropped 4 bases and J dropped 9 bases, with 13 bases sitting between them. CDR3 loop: CASSSGLIGQYF. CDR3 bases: TGTGCCAGCAGTTCCGGACTAATAGGGCAGTACTTC.

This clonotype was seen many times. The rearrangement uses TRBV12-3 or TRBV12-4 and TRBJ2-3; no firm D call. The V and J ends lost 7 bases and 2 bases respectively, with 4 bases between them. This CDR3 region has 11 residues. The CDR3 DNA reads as TGTGCCAGCACACTCACAGATACGCAGTATTTT. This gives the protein CASTLTDTQYF.

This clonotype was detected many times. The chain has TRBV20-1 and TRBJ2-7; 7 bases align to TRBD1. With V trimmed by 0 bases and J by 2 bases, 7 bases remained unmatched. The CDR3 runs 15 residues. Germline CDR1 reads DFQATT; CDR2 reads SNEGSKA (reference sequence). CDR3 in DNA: TGCAGTGCTAGAGACCTGGACAGGACCACCTACGAGCAGTACTTC. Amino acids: CSARDLDRTTYEQYF.

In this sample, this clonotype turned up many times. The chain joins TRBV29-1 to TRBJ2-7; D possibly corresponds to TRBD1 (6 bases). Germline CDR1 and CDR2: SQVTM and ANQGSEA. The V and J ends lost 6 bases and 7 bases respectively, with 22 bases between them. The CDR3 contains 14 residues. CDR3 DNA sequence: TGCAGCGTGGTACCAGGGGCCATCCAAGGAGAGCAGTACTTC. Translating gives CSVVPGAIQGEQYF.

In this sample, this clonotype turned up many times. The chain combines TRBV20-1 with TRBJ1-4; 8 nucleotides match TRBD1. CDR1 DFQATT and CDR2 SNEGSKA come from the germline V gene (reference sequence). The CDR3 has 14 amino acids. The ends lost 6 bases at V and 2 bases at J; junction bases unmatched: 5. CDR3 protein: CSATRTGTNEKLFF. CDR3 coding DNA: TGCAGTGCAACAAGGACAGGGACTAATGAAAAACTGTTTTTT.